This passage covers 8 T cell receptor beta chains from one sample sequenced in a study of T-cell memory formation after mild COVID-19. TCRdb re-derived calls from the 5' RACE reads in MiXCR, one entry per CDR3 protein. Of 30,000 to 40,000 distinct CDR3 sequences listed, over 9.5% are singletons. Sequenced input: PBMCs or a T cell subset sorted from them (not recorded which). These TCRs come from a man aged 18 to 35 who had mild COVID-19 (a few samples of this study predate the infection). Cell type and time point are not known.

This clonotype occurred once. The CDR3 is CASSPRGQETQYF. In DNA form, the CDR3 reads TGTGCCAGCTCACCGCGGGGGCAAGAGACCCAGTACTTC. The chain uses TRBV18 and TRBJ2-5; 7 bases are a match to TRBD2. After removal of 3 bases from V and 2 bases from J, the junction contained 0 bases not matched to a gene. Germline CDR1 is KGHSH and CDR2 is LQKENI. This CDR3 is 13 amino acids long.

The table lists this clonotype with a few counts. The chain links TRBV27 to TRBJ1-5; D uncertain. This CDR3 comprises 15 residues. Per the germline V gene, CDR1 is MNHEY and CDR2 is SMNVEV (reference sequence). V dropped 6 bases and J dropped 3 bases, with 15 bases sitting between them. CDR3 sequence: CASSRAASYNQPQHF. CDR3 in DNA: TGTGCCAGCAGCCGGGCGGCATCGTACAATCAGCCCCAGCATTTT.

The table lists this clonotype with many counts. J is TRBJ2-1 and V is TRBV4-1; 7 positions match TRBD2. CDR3 length: 13 residues. Germline CDR1 MGHRA, CDR2 YSYEKL. V lost 1 base to trimming and J lost 9 bases; unmatched junction nucleotides: 3. The CDR3 DNA follows: TGCGCCAGCAGCCAAGTGACTAGCCGTGAGCAGTTCTTC. It is translated as CASSQVTSREQFF.

This clonotype appeared many times. This chain uses TRBV7-3 with TRBJ2-6, with D unresolved. Trimming shortened V by 1 base and J by 0 bases, and 13 bases separated the two germline ends. The CDR3 contains 18 residues. Germline assignment: CDR1 SGHTA and CDR2 FQGTGA. CDR3 nucleotide sequence: TGTGCCAGCAGCTTAATGGGTATCGGGCTCTCTGGGGCCAACGTCCTGACTTTC. It specifies CASSLMGIGLSGANVLTF.

This clonotype was recorded at least ten times. The rearrangement uses TRBV6-5 and TRBJ1-1; D is unclear. Germline V gives CDR1 MNHEY, CDR2 SVGAGI. V was trimmed by 6 bases and J by 5 bases, leaving 7 bases between them. The CDR3 spans 11 residues. CDR3 protein: CASSRETEAFF. In nucleotides, the CDR3 is TGTGCCAGCAGCCGTGAAACTGAAGCTTTCTTT.

The rearrangement joins TRBV5-1 to TRBJ1-4; maybe TRBD1 (5 bases). Germline lookup yields CDR1 SGHRS and CDR2 YFSETQ. V was shortened by 5 bases and J by 5 bases, with 16 bases between the two germline ends. This CDR3 has 15 amino acids. The CDR3 region has the DNA TGCGCCAGCAGGCGGACCGGGACGGAGAATGAAAAACTGTTTTTT. Protein sequence: CASRRTGTENEKLFF.

This clonotype was recorded at least ten times. The V gene is TRBV12-3 or TRBV12-4, the J gene TRBJ2-3; TRBD1 might be the D (6 bases). The V end was cut by 7 bases, the J end by 5 bases, with 16 bases between. The CDR3 is 14 amino acids. CDR3 nucleotides: TGTGCCAGCACCCGGCGGCTAGGGGGAGATACGCAGTATTTT. This translates into CASTRRLGGDTQYF.

This clonotype has more than one count but fewer than ten. The chain uses TRBV5-4 and TRBJ1-4; D perhaps matches TRBD1 (5 bases). The CDR3 has 15 residues. Germline V gene data show CDR1 as SGHNT and CDR2 as YYREEE (reference sequence). V lost 4 bases to trimming and J lost 0 bases, with 10 bases between them. The CDR3 DNA follows: TGTGCCAGCAGCCCGGGGGGGGCAACTAATGAAAAACTGTTTTTT. It encodes CASSPGGATNEKLFF.